The sequence of this T cell receptor (beta chain) was determined in a study of cytomegalovirus exposure and HLA in healthy donors. This CDR3 region has 16 residues. Germline assignment: CDR1 MNHEY and CDR2 SMNVEV (reference sequence). Unmatched junction bases numbered 8, after V lost 4 bases and J lost 1 base. Regarding the study as a whole: Across donors, sequencing depth was assumed by presence/absence analyses to be roughly uniform. Immune exposure information comprised only CMV serostatus. Previously analyzed data showed that most TCR beta V segments were productive at a frequency of about 87% or about 30%.

In the PCR, 60 Vbeta and 13 Jbeta primers were used. Per the original methods: In a later analysis, the count reached 82 million or so unique TCR beta chains, with 9 million to 11 million shared. Here immunoSEQ multiplex PCR was the method, and the copy in TCRdb shows in-frame clones only, minus some. The V and J calls and clone size were taken over from that table, and D and trimming were inferred from the DNA. The data hold about 130,000 clones, with 50% to 75% observed a single time. To note about this clone: Its antigen is as yet unknown.

The TCR was taken from a woman in her 40s in good health and CMV-seronegative. Sequencing was carried out using PBMCs. The chain combines TRBV27 with TRBJ2-5; 8 positions agree with TRBD1. The CDR3 nucleotides are TGTGCCAGCAGTTACTCCAGGGGGCGCCCCCAAGAGACCCAGTACTTC. This encodes CASSYSRGRPQETQYF.